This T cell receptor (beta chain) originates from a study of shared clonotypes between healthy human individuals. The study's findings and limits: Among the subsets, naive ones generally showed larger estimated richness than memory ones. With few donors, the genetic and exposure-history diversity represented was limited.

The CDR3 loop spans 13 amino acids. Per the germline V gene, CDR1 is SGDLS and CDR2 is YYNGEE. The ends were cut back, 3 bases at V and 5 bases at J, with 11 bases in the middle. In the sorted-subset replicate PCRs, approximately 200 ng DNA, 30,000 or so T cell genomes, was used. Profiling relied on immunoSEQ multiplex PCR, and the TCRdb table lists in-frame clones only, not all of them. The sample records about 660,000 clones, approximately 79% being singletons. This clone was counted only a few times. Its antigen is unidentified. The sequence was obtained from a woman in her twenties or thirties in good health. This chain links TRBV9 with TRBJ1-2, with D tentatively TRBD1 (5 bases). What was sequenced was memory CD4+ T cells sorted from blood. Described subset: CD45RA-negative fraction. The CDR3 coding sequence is TGTGCCAGCAGCGATCGGCAGGGATATGGCTACACCTTC. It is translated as CASSDRQGYGYTF.